These 26 T cell receptor beta chains share one sample of origin, sequenced in a study of CD8 T cells in ankylosing spondylitis. TCRdb re-analysed the 5' RACE reads in MiXCR, keeping a single row per CDR3 protein. The data show some 150,000 distinct CDR3 sequences, approximately 44% seen once. Material for sequencing was synovial fluid, either unsorted or a sorted T cell fraction (not recorded which). The receptors were gathered from a male donor with ankylosing spondylitis.

The rearrangement uses TRBV29-1 and TRBJ2-1; 10 nucleotides line up with TRBD2. Germline CDR1 is SQVTM and CDR2 is ANQGSEA. J was trimmed by 8 bases and V by 6 bases; bases with no gene match: 4. The CDR3 has 12 amino acids. The CDR3 sequence is CSVTGTSDEQFF. CDR3 in DNA: TGCAGCGTCACCGGGACTAGCGATGAGCAGTTCTTC.

The CDR3 here is CASSDVTANQPQHF. CDR3 bases: TGCGCCAGCAGTGACGTGACAGCCAATCAGCCCCAGCATTTT. The J gene is TRBJ1-5, the V gene TRBV10-2; TRBD1 is a possible D gene (5 bases). Trimming removed 3 bases from V and 3 bases from J, with 9 bases in between. Germline CDR1 is WSHSY and CDR2 is SAAADI. This CDR3 comprises 14 residues.

This clonotype turned up a few times. The gene calls are TRBV10-3 and TRBJ1-1, with TRBD1 matching over 7 bases. Looked up from germline, CDR1 is ENHRY and CDR2 is SYGVKD. With 2 bases clipped from V and 0 bases from J, the junction kept 3 bases outside the gene matches. This CDR3 is built from 15 residues. As DNA, the CDR3 is TGTGCCATCAGTGAGGGAACAGGGGTGAACACTGAAGCTTTCTTT. As protein: CAISEGTGVNTEAFF.

The V and J genes are TRBV12-3 or TRBV12-4 and TRBJ2-1; 7 bases are a match to TRBD1. This CDR3 comprises 14 residues. The V segment lost 5 bases and the J segment 1 base; nucleotides outside the gene matches: 2. This CDR3 is CASSEQGSYNEQFF. The CDR3 DNA sequence: TGTGCCAGCAGTGAACAGGGGTCCTACAATGAGCAGTTCTTC.

V is TRBV12-3 or TRBV12-4 and J is TRBJ2-7; the match to TRBD2 covers 7 bases. J was trimmed by 3 bases and V by 3 bases; bases with no gene match: 5. CDR3 length: 14 amino acids. The chain's CDR3 is CASSFSGGGYEQYF. CDR3 bases: TGTGCCAGCAGTTTTTCCGGCGGGGGCTACGAGCAGTACTTC.

The chain uses TRBV4-1 and TRBJ1-1; no clear D gene. Germline V CDR1 and CDR2: MGHRA, YSYEKL. The CDR3 length is 15 residues. The V end lost 1 base, the J end lost 5 bases, and 14 bases lay between the germline ends. CDR3 bases: TGCGCCAGCAGCCAAGGGGCTCGACGGGGTACTGAAGCTTTCTTT. Translating it yields CASSQGARRGTEAFF.

The DNA of the CDR3 is TGCGCCAGCAGCCAGATCCAAACAGGGGGAATAGGTGAAAAACTGTTTTTT. Its protein is CASSQIQTGGIGEKLFF. V and J are TRBV4-1 and TRBJ1-4; 8 bases are a match to TRBD1. Losses at the gene ends were 3 bases for V and 7 bases for J; bases not matched to a gene: 13. The germline gives CDR1 MGHRA, CDR2 YSYEKL. The CDR3 spans 17 residues.

The chain is built from TRBV3-1 and TRBJ2-2; D perhaps matches TRBD2 (6 bases). V was shortened by 4 bases and J by 1 base, with 13 bases between the two germline ends. CDR3 length: 16 amino acids. Germline CDR1 LGHDT, CDR2 YNNKEL (reference sequence). The CDR3 protein is CASSLGRGMNTGELFF. The CDR3 nucleotides read TGTGCCAGCAGCCTGGGCCGCGGGATGAACACCGGGGAGCTGTTTTTT.

Many counts were recorded for this clonotype. The genes are TRBV6-2 or TRBV6-3 and TRBJ2-7; 9 bases line up with TRBD2. The CDR3 has 18 amino acids. The ends lost 4 bases at V and 3 bases at J; junction bases unmatched: 16. Germline CDR1 and CDR2: MNHEY and SVGEGT. The CDR3 reads CASSSLSPVAGVVYEQYF. CDR3 nucleotides: TGTGCCAGCAGTTCCCTCTCCCCCGTAGCGGGAGTTGTCTACGAGCAGTACTTC.

This clonotype was counted ten times or more. The rearrangement uses TRBV12-3 or TRBV12-4 and TRBJ1-1; tentatively, D is TRBD1 (6 bases). The ends were cut back, 0 bases at V and 11 bases at J, with 13 bases in the middle. The CDR3 is 13 residues long. CDR3 nucleotides: TGTGCCAGCAGTTTAGCGATTAGGGACACCGCTTTCTTT. Protein product: CASSLAIRDTAFF.

This clonotype was found once. J is TRBJ1-2 and V is TRBV10-3; TRBD1 matches at 7 bases. The length of the CDR3 is 13 residues. Germline CDR1 and CDR2: ENHRY and SYGVKD. The V gene end was trimmed by 8 bases and the J gene end by 3 bases; junction bases not matched to a gene: 6. The CDR3 DNA reads as TGTGCCATCGGTCGAGGGGGCGACTATGGCTACACCTTC. As protein: CAIGRGGDYGYTF.

This clonotype was recorded a few times. The chain links TRBV10-3 to TRBJ1-5, with D possibly being TRBD1 (6 bases). The V gene lost 3 bases and the J gene lost 2 bases, with 23 bases spanning the gap. Germline-derived CDR1 and CDR2 are ENHRY and SYGVKD. The CDR3 has 19 residues. The CDR3 loop is CAISERWGANTGGNQPQHF. CDR3 DNA sequence: TGTGCCATCAGTGAAAGATGGGGGGCCAATACTGGAGGCAATCAGCCCCAGCATTTT.

The V call is TRBV7-9, the J call TRBJ2-1, with TRBD1 matching 10 bases. The V gene end was trimmed by 5 bases and the J gene end by 2 bases; junction bases not matched to a gene: 9. Germline V gives CDR1 SEHNR, CDR2 FQNEAQ (reference sequence). The CDR3 length is 17 residues. This chain's CDR3 is CASSTHRQGAAYNEQFF. CDR3 bases: TGTGCCAGCAGCACGCATAGACAGGGGGCAGCCTACAATGAGCAGTTCTTC.

This clonotype was seen ten or more times. The chain employs TRBV20-1 and TRBJ2-5, with a weak D call TRBD2 (6 bases). Germline V gives CDR1 DFQATT, CDR2 SNEGSKA (reference sequence). This CDR3 contains 14 residues. V lost 0 bases to trimming and J lost 3 bases, with 11 bases between them. The CDR3 protein is CSARDWEAEETQYF. The CDR3 DNA follows: TGCAGTGCTAGAGACTGGGAGGCAGAAGAGACCCAGTACTTC.

The gene calls are TRBV2 and TRBJ1-1; TRBD1 might be the D (5 bases). Germline V gene data show CDR1 as SNHLY and CDR2 as FYNNEI. This CDR3 contains 13 residues. CDR3 bases: TGTGCTTCAAACCGGGGCTCGGGCACTGAAGCTTTCTTT. Its protein is CASNRGSGTEAFF.

V gene TRBV24-1 combines with J gene TRBJ2-1; possible D gene TRBD2, 6 bases. The CDR3 consists of 13 residues. Looked up from germline, CDR1 is KGHDR and CDR2 is SFDVKD. Trimming shortened V by 9 bases and J by 5 bases, and 13 bases separated the two germline ends. This CDR3 reads CATRRTGDNEQFF. Here the CDR3 DNA reads TGTGCCACCCGGCGCACGGGGGACAATGAGCAGTTCTTC.

The chain couples TRBV9 to TRBJ2-1; possibly TRBD1 for D (5 bases). The CDR3 loop spans 18 amino acids. The V end was cut by 3 bases, the J end by 5 bases, with 24 bases between. Looked up from germline, CDR1 is SGDLS and CDR2 is YYNGEE. The CDR3: CASSAPLATPSRDNEQFF. The CDR3 nucleotides are TGTGCCAGCAGCGCTCCTCTCGCGACTCCGAGCAGGGACAATGAGCAGTTCTTC. The full variable domain, with the rest looked up from reference TRBV9 and TRBJ2-1, is DSGVTQTPKHLITATGQRVTLRCSPRSGDLSVYWYQQSLDQGLQFLIQYYNGEERAKGNILERFSAQQFPDLHSELNLSSLELGDSALYFCASSAPLATPSRDNEQFFGPGTRLTVL.

The chain carries TRBV5-1 and TRBJ1-2; D might be TRBD1 (5 bases). V gave up 4 bases and J gave up 7 bases, with 23 bases separating them. The CDR3 is 16 amino acids. Germline V gene sequence: CDR1 SGHRS, CDR2 YFSETQ. The CDR3 reads CASSPLRGRPLVGYTF. The CDR3 DNA sequence: TGCGCCAGCAGCCCGCTCCGGGGCCGGCCGCTGGTTGGCTACACCTTC. Together with reference TRBV5-1 and TRBJ1-2, the CDR3 gives the full variable domain: KAGVTQTPRYLIKTRGQQVTLSCSPISGHRSVSWYQQTPGQGLQFLFEYFSETQRNKGNFPGRFSGRQFSNSRSEMNVSTLELGDSALYLCASSPLRGRPLVGYTFGSGTRLTVV.

The chain combines TRBV7-9 with TRBJ2-3, with 7 bases lining up with TRBD2. This CDR3 comprises 17 residues. From germline, CDR1 is SEHNR and CDR2 FQNEAQ (reference sequence). The V and J ends lost 0 bases and 0 bases, in that order; junction bases with no gene match: 6. DNA of the CDR3: TGTGCCAGCAGCTTAGCTGCGGCTAGCGGTAGCACAGATACGCAGTATTTT. Protein: CASSLAAASGSTDTQYF.

The chain couples TRBV10-3 to TRBJ1-2, with 7 bases fitting TRBD1. The V gene end was trimmed by 6 bases and the J gene end by 4 bases; junction bases not matched to a gene: 14. The length of the CDR3 is 16 residues. Germline V gene lookup returns CDR1 ENHRY and CDR2 SYGVKD. The CDR3 protein is CAISPWGQKLSYGYTF. In DNA form, the CDR3 reads TGTGCCATCAGCCCTTGGGGACAGAAACTTTCCTATGGCTACACCTTC.

The chain couples TRBV28 to TRBJ2-7; TRBD2 is a possible D gene (5 bases). Germline V gene lookup returns CDR1 MDHEN and CDR2 SYDVKM. The CDR3 is 13 amino acids. Trimming stripped 5 bases from V and 3 bases from J, with 11 bases between. The chain's CDR3 is CASSQLVVYEQYF. The CDR3 DNA reads as TGTGCCAGCAGTCAACTAGTGGTCTACGAGCAGTACTTC.

This clonotype appeared a few times. The CDR3 DNA reads as TGCAGTGCTAGCGGGTATTTCTCCAATGAGCAGTTCTTC. This translates into CSASGYFSNEQFF. J is TRBJ2-1 and V is TRBV20-1, with no clear D. The V gene lost 3 bases and the J gene lost 6 bases, with 12 bases spanning the gap. The CDR3 has 13 residues. Germline CDR1 is DFQATT and CDR2 is SNEGSKA (reference sequence).

This clonotype occurred a few times. V gene TRBV13 combines with J gene TRBJ2-5; D perhaps matches TRBD2 (6 bases). Germline V gives CDR1 PRHDT, CDR2 FYEKMQ (reference sequence). This CDR3 has 16 amino acids. Trimming removed 3 bases from V and 5 bases from J, with 19 bases in between. This CDR3 is CASSFPSEGGVETQYF. The CDR3 region has the DNA TGTGCCAGCAGCTTCCCATCGGAGGGAGGAGTGGAGACCCAGTACTTC.

A few counts support this clonotype. This chain links TRBV9 with TRBJ1-4, with D unresolved. Between the trimmed V and J ends, which lost 0 bases and 2 bases, there was a span of 5 bases. Germline assignment: CDR1 SGDLS and CDR2 YYNGEE. The CDR3 has 14 residues. The CDR3 region is CASSVGQTNEKLFF. The CDR3 DNA reads as TGTGCCAGCAGCGTAGGGCAGACTAATGAAAAACTGTTTTTT. Filled out from reference TRBV9 and TRBJ1-4, the complete variable domain reads DSGVTQTPKHLITATGQRVTLRCSPRSGDLSVYWYQQSLDQGLQFLIQYYNGEERAKGNILERFSAQQFPDLHSELNLSSLELGDSALYFCASSVGQTNEKLFFGSGTQLSVL.

This clonotype has a handful of counts. CDR3 bases: TGTGCCAGCAGTTTCGCGGGGGGGGCTGCCGATACGCAGTATTTT. Its protein is CASSFAGGAADTQYF. The chain joins TRBV12-3 or TRBV12-4 to TRBJ2-3; TRBD2 aligns across 9 bases. The V gene end was trimmed by 3 bases and the J gene end by 6 bases; junction bases not matched to a gene: 7. The CDR3 length is 15 residues.

This clonotype was recorded at least ten times. The chain links TRBV5-4 to TRBJ2-7; tentatively, D is TRBD2 (5 bases). With 3 bases removed from V and 4 bases from J, the gap between germline ends came to 11 bases. The germline V gene encodes CDR1 SGHNT and CDR2 YYREEE (reference sequence). CDR3 length: 13 residues. Here the CDR3 reads CASSSGNNYEQYF. In DNA, the CDR3 is TGTGCCAGCAGCTCGGGGAACAATTACGAGCAGTACTTC.